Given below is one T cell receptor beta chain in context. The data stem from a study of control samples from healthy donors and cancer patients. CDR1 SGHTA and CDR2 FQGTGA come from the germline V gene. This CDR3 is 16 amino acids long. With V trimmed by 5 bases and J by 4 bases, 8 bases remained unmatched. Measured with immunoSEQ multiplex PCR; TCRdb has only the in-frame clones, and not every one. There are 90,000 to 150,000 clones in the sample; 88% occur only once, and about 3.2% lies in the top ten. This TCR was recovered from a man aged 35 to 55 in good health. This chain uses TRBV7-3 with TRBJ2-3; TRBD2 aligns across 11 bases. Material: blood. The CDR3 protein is CASSLSGGASADTQYF. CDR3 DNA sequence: TGTGCCAGCAGCCTTAGCGGGGGGGCCTCGGCAGATACGCAGTATTTT.